The clone carrying this T cell receptor beta chain appeared once. As yet, its antigen is unknown. The sample carries other DNA sequences with the same CDR3. CDR1 and CDR2 from the germline V gene are SEHNR and FQNEAQ (reference sequence). With 5 bases clipped from V and 1 base from J, the junction kept 10 bases outside the gene matches. The CDR3 consists of 16 residues. The sample comes from a study of graft-versus-host responses after intestinal transplantation. Study at large: Grafts that recipients had were multivisceral, liver-intestinal, or isolated intestinal transplants. Every recipient had anti-thymocyte globulin induction and roughly 3 years of tacrolimus plus steroids.

Profiling relied on immunoSEQ multiplex PCR, and the TCRdb table lists in-frame clones only, not all of them. The sample holds about 92,000 clones; around nine tenths are singletons and the top ten take approximately 5.6%. Findings and caveats of the study: Recipient marrow showed GvH clones, some seen first in ileum or blood. Where graft-donor T cell macrochimerism was present, patients had high graft-versus-host to host-versus-graft clonal ratios in allografts.

The chain employs TRBV7-9 and TRBJ1-2, with 7 bases fitting TRBD1. The sequence was collected from a human donor who received an intestinal transplant. The sample here was unstimulated CD8+ T cells sorted from spleen or lymph node cells, taken before intestinal transplant. The CDR3 protein is CASSRPGDSLNYGYTF. The DNA for the CDR3 is TGTGCCAGCAGCAGACCTGGGGACAGCCTTAACTATGGCTACACCTTC.